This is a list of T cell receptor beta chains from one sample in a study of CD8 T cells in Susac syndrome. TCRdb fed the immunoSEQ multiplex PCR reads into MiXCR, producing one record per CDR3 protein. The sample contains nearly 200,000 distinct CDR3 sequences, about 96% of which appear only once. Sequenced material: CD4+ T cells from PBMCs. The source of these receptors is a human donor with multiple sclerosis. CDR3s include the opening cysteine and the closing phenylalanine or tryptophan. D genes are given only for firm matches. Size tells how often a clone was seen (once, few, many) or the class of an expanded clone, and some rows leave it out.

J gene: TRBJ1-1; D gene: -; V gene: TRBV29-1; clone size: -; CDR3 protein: CSVDGTGLNTEAFF; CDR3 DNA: TGCAGCGTTGACGGAACAGGGCTGAACACTGAAGCTTTCTTT
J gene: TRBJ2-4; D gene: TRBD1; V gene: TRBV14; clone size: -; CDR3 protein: CASSARLSGTGDDKNIQYF; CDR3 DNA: TGTGCCAGCAGCGCCCGACTATCCGGGACAGGGGATGACAAAAACATTCAGTACTTC
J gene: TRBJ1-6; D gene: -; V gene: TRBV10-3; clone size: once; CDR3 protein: CAISEAGANSPLHF; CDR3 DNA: TGTGCCATCAGTGAAGCAGGGGCTAATTCACCCCTCCACTTT
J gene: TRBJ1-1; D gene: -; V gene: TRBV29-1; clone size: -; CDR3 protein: CSAVEFLEAFF; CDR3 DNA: TGCAGCGCTGTAGAATTTCTGGAAGCTTTCTTT
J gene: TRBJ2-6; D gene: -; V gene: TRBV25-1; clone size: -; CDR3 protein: CASGNSGANVLTF; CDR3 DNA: TGTGCCAGTGGGAATTCGGGGGCCAACGTCCTGACTTTC
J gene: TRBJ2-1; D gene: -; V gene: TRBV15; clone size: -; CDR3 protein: CATRPSSPYNEQFF; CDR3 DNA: TGTGCCACCCGCCCGTCCTCCCCCTACAATGAGCAGTTCTTC
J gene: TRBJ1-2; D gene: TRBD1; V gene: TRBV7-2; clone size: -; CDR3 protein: CASSAGTGVNYGYTF; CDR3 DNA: TGTGCCAGCAGCGCCGGGACAGGGGTCAACTATGGCTACACCTTC
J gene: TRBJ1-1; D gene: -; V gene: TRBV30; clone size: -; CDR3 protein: CAWSGYLLFLRGNTEAFF; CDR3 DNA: TGTGCCTGGAGTGGGTATCTCCTCTTCCTAAGGGGGAACACTGAAGCTTTCTTT
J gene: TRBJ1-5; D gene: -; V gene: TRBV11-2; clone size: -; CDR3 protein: CASSRLSNQPQHF; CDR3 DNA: TGTGCCAGCAGCCGGCTTAGCAATCAGCCCCAGCATTTT
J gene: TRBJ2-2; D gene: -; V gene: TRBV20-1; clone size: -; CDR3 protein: CSAAAPIAGELFF; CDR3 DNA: TGCAGTGCTGCCGCACCTATCGCCGGGGAGCTGTTTTTT
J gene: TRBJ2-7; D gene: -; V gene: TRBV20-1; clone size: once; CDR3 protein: CSVQTTRSYEQYF; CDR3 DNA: TGCAGTGTTCAGACAACCCGCTCCTACGAGCAGTACTTC
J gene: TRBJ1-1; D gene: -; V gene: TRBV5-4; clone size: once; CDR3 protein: CASSLREWDTEAFF; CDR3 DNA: TGTGCCAGCAGCTTGCGGGAGTGGGACACTGAAGCCTTCTTT
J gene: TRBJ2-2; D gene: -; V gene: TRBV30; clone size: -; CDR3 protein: CAWSVPNTGELFF; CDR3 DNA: TGTGCCTGGAGTGTCCCTAACACCGGGGAGCTGTTTTTT
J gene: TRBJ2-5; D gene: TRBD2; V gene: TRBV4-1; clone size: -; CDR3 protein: CASSQVRVQRAGEPDWETQYF; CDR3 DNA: TGCGCCAGCAGCCAAGTTCGCGTCCAGCGGGCGGGAGAGCCGGACTGGGAGACCCAGTACTTC
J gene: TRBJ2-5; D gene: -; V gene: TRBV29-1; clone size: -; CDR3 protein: CSVGFRGETQYF; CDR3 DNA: TGCAGCGTTGGTTTCAGGGGAGAGACCCAGTACTTC
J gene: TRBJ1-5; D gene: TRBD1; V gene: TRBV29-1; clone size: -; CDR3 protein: CSVAEQGIGNQPQHF; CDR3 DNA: TGCAGCGTAGCCGAACAGGGGATCGGCAATCAGCCCCAGCATTTT
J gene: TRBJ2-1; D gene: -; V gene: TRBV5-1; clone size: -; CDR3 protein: CASSLGDGYNEQFF; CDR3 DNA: TGCGCCAGCAGCTTGGGGGACGGCTACAATGAGCAGTTCTTC
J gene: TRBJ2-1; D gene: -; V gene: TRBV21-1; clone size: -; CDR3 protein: CASSPSSGPYNEQFF; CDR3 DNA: TGTGCCAGCAGCCCTAGTAGCGGTCCTTACAATGAGCAGTTCTTC
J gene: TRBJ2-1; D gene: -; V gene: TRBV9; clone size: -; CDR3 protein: CASSVQGGSYNEQFF; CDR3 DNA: TGTGCCAGCAGCGTCCAGGGGGGATCCTACAATGAGCAGTTCTTC
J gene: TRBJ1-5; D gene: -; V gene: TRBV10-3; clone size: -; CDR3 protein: CAISVGDRPQHF; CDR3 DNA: TGTGCCATCAGTGTTGGGGATCGGCCCCAGCATTTT
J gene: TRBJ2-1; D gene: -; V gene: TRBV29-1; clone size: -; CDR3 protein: CSVVIQGGVGQFF; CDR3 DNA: TGCAGCGTTGTCATACAGGGTGGGGTTGGGCAGTTCTTC
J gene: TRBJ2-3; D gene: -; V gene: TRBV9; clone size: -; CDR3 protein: CASSVTVAGGTDTQYF; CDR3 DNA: TGTGCCAGCAGCGTAACGGTGGCCGGCGGCACAGATACGCAGTATTTT
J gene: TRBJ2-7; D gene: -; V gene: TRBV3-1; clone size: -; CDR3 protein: CASSPGTWGSEQYF; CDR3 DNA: TGTGCCAGCAGCCCTGGGACATGGGGGTCTGAGCAGTACTTC
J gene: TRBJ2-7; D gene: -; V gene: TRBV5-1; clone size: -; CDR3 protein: CASSFGPREEQYF; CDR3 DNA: TGCGCCAGCAGCTTCGGTCCCCGGGAGGAGCAGTACTTC
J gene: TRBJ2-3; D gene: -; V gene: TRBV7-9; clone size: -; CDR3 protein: CASSSIATTTQYF; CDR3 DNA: TGTGCCAGCAGCTCCATAGCAACTACAACGCAGTATTTT
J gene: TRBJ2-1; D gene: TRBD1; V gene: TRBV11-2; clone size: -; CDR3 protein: CASRGLRQGYNEQFF; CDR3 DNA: TGTGCCAGCCGCGGTTTGAGACAGGGATACAATGAGCAGTTCTTC
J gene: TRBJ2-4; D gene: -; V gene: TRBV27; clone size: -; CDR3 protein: CASSLDGGTDRSF; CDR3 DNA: TGTGCCAGCAGTCTAGACGGTGGAACGGATAGGAGTTTC
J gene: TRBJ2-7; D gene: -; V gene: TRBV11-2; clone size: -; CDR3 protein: CASSLEGGAAYEQYF; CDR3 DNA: TGTGCCAGCAGCTTAGAGGGGGGCGCCGCCTACGAGCAGTACTTC
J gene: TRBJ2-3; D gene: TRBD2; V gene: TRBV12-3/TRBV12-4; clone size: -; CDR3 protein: CASSRSGRSTDTQYF; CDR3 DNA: TGTGCCAGCAGCCGTAGCGGGAGGAGCACAGATACGCAGTATTTT
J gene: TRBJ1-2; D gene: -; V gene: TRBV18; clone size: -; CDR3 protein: CASSPNRDGGYTF; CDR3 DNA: TGTGCCAGCTCCCCTAACAGGGACGGGGGCTACACCTTC
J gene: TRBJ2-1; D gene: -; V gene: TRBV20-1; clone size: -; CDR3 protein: CSARIPSSNEQFF; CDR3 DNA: TGCAGTGCTAGGATCCCCTCCAGCAATGAGCAGTTCTTC
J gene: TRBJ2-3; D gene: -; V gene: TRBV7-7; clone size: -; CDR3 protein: CASSPVTTTADTQYF; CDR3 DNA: TGTGCTAGCAGCCCCGTGACTACAACAGCAGATACGCAGTATTTT
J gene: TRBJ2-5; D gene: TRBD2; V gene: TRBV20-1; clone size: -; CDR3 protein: CSPRSGAYQETQYF; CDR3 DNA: TGCAGTCCAAGGAGCGGGGCGTACCAAGAGACCCAGTACTTC
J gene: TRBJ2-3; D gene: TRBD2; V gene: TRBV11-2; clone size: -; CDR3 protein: CASSLRFSGSRHTQYF; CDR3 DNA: TGTGCCAGCAGCTTGAGGTTCAGCGGGAGTCGACATACGCAGTATTTT
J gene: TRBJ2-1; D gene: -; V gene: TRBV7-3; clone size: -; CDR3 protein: CASSSGPAAEQFF; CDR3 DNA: TGTGCCAGCAGCTCGGGCCCTGCGGCTGAGCAGTTCTTC
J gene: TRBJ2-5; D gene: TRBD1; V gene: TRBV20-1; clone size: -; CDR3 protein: CSASPGQRFGAQYF; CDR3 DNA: TGCAGTGCTTCCCCGGGACAGCGATTCGGGGCCCAGTACTTC
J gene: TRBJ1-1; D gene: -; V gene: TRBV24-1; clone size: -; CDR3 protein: CATSDSREPLGEAFF; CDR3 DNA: TGTGCCACCAGTGATTCACGCGAGCCTTTGGGGGAAGCTTTCTTT
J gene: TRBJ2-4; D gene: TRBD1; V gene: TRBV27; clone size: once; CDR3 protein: CASSYQGAGDIQYF; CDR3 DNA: TGTGCCAGCAGCTATCAGGGGGCCGGAGACATTCAGTACTTC
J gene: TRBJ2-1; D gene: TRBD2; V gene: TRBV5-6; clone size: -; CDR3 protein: CASSLAPTSGREQFF; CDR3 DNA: TGTGCCAGCAGCTTGGCCCCGACTAGCGGGAGGGAGCAGTTCTTC
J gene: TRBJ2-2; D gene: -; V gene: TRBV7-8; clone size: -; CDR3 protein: CASSFDRLNTGELFF; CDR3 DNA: TGTGCCAGCAGCTTCGACAGATTGAACACCGGGGAGCTGTTTTTT
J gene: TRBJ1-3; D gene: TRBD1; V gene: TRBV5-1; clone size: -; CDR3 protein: CASSPRQGSSGNTIYF; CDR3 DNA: TGCGCCAGCAGCCCGAGACAGGGGAGCTCTGGAAACACCATATATTTT
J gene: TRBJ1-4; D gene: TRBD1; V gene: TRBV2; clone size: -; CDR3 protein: CANRGLEKLFF; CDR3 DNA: TGTGCCAACAGGGGGTTGGAAAAACTGTTTTTT
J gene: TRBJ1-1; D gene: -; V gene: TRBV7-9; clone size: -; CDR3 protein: CASSLQRTGPRTEAFF; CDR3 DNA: TGTGCCAGCAGCTTACAAAGAACGGGACCGCGCACTGAAGCTTTCTTT
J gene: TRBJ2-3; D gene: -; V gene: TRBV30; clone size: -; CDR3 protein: CAWSRGTRDTQYF; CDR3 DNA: TGTGCCTGGAGTAGAGGAACCCGGGATACGCAGTATTTT
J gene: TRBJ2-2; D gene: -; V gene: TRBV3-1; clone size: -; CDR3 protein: CASSHLNTGELFF; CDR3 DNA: TGTGCCAGCAGCCATCTAAACACCGGGGAGCTGTTTTTT
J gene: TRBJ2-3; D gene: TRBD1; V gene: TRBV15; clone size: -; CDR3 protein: CATSRGGDRGTDTQYF; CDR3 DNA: TGTGCCACCAGCAGAGGAGGGGACAGGGGCACAGATACGCAGTATTTT
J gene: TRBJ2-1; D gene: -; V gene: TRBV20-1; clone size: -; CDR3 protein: CSPKGENEQFF; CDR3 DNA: TGCAGCCCAAAAGGGGAAAATGAGCAGTTCTTC
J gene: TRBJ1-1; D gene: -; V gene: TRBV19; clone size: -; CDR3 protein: CASKTSAANTEAFF; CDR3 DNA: TGTGCCAGTAAGACTTCGGCAGCGAACACTGAAGCTTTCTTT
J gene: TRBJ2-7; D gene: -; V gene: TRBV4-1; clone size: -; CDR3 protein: CASSHKGGGGRYEQYF; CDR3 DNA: TGCGCCAGCAGCCATAAGGGAGGAGGGGGCAGGTACGAGCAGTACTTC
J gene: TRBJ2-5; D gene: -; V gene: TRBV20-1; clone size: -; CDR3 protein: CSAQRQDQETQYF; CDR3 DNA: TGCAGTGCCCAAAGACAGGACCAAGAGACCCAGTACTTC
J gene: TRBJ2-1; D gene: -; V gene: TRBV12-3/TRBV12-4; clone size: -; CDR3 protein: CASNSGGRHEQFF; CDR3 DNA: TGTGCCAGCAATTCCGGGGGGCGACATGAGCAGTTCTTC
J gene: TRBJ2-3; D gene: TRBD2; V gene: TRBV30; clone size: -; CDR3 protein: CAWSVLAGEFDTQYF; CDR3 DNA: TGTGCCTGGAGTGTACTAGCGGGAGAGTTTGACACGCAGTATTTT
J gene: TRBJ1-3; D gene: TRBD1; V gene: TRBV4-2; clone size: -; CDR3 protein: CASSQAGTDGNTIYF; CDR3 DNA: TGTGCCAGCAGCCAGGCCGGGACAGACGGAAACACCATATATTTT
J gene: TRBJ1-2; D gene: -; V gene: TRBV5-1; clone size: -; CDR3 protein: CASSLASSNYGYTF; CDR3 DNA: TGCGCCAGCAGCTTGGCCAGCTCTAACTATGGCTACACCTTC
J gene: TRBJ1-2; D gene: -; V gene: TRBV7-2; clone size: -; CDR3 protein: CASSYRNYGYTF; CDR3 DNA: TGTGCCAGCAGCTACCGTAACTATGGCTACACCTTC
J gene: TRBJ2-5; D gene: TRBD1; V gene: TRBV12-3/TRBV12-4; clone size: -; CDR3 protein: CASRKGTGQETQYF; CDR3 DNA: TGTGCCAGCAGAAAAGGGACAGGGCAAGAGACCCAGTACTTC
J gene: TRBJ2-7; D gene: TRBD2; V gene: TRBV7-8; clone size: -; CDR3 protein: CASSLAPAGEFIVGEQYF; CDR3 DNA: TGTGCCAGCAGCTTAGCCCCAGCGGGAGAATTTATAGTTGGGGAGCAGTACTTC
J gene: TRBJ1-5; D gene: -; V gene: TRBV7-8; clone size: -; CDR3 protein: CASSSNRDQPQHF; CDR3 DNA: TGTGCCAGCAGCTCCAACAGGGATCAGCCCCAGCATTTT